This TCR beta chain was observed in a study of T-cell reconstitution after alpha-beta-depleted transplantation in children. The V gene lost 0 bases and the J gene lost 0 bases, with 8 bases spanning the gap. This CDR3 spans 15 amino acids. Germline loops: CDR1 MGHRA, CDR2 YSYEKL. TCRbeta library preparation incorporated unique molecular identifiers. One entry per CDR3 protein, called by TCRdb with MiXCR from the PCR reads. The sample includes some 200,000 distinct CDR3 sequences, about 8.8% of them seen just once. The TCR was taken from a human donor who donated a stem cell graft to a child with SCID. This chain uses TRBV4-1 with TRBJ1-1; maybe TRBD1 (6 bases). The source was PBMCs from the stem cell graft donor, collected from the stem cell graft. CDR3 sequence: CASSQETGLNTEAFF. The CDR3 DNA sequence: TGCGCCAGCAGCCAAGAGACAGGACTGAACACTGAAGCTTTCTTT.